The text below deals with one T cell receptor (beta chain). The sample originates from a study of technical replicates of blood from a handful of donors. Profiled with immunoSEQ multiplex PCR; TCRdb holds only in-frame clones, not every one. The sample consists of about 13,000 clones, about 86% of them appearing once. The germline CDR1 and CDR2 sequences are SGHNT and YYREEE (reference sequence). The trim removed 5 bases at V and 6 bases at J, leaving 9 bases unmatched. This CDR3 contains 15 residues. Source material: PBMCs. This chain connects TRBV5-4 to TRBJ2-1; TRBD2 aligns across 9 bases. The TCR sequence derives from a human donor in good health. The CDR3 nucleotides read TGTGCCAGCAGACCCGGGACTAGCCGGTCCAATGAGCAGTTCTTC. Translated: CASRPGTSRSNEQFF.